The 10 T cell receptor beta chains reported below all come from one sample, sequenced in a study of cytomegalovirus exposure and HLA in healthy donors. Primers included in the PCR were 60 Vbeta and 13 Jbeta primers. Assay: immunoSEQ multiplex PCR; the TCRdb copy retains only in-frame clones and omits some. The table records around 180,000 clones, around 80% of them present only once. The specimen sequenced was PBMCs. These receptors were taken from a woman aged 25-40 years in good health and CMV-seropositive.

The V and J genes are TRBV19 and TRBJ2-5, with TRBD2 matching over 11 bases. CDR1 and CDR2 from the germline V gene are LNHDA and SQIVND (reference sequence). With 3 bases clipped from V and 2 bases from J, the junction kept 2 bases outside the gene matches. The CDR3 consists of 15 residues. DNA of the CDR3: TGTGCCAGTAGTATCGGGACTAGCGGACAAGAGACCCAGTACTTC. It translates to CASSIGTSGQETQYF.

This sequence joins TRBV9 and TRBJ2-2, with TRBD2 matching 7 bases. Germline V gene sequence: CDR1 SGDLS, CDR2 YYNGEE. The CDR3 is 16 residues long. The V segment lost 0 bases and the J segment 9 bases; nucleotides outside the gene matches: 11. The CDR3 DNA follows: TGTGCCAGCAGCGTAGATGTTAGCGGGTTGGACCGGGAGCTGTTTTTT. This sequence encodes CASSVDVSGLDRELFF. The variable domain in full, with the rest retrieved from reference TRBV9 and TRBJ2-2, is DSGVTQTPKHLITATGQRVTLRCSPRSGDLSVYWYQQSLDQGLQFLIQYYNGEERAKGNILERFSAQQFPDLHSELNLSSLELGDSALYFCASSVDVSGLDRELFFGEGSRLTVL.

This clone was counted a few times. The rearrangement links TRBV5-1 to TRBJ1-1; 9 nucleotides line up with TRBD1. This CDR3 is built from 15 residues. CDR1 SGHRS and CDR2 YFSETQ come from the germline V gene. V lost 4 bases to trimming and J lost 2 bases; unmatched junction nucleotides: 6. Here the CDR3 reads CASSEPGQGNTEAFF. CDR3 DNA sequence: TGCGCCAGCAGCGAACCGGGACAGGGAAACACTGAAGCTTTCTTT.

The CDR3, as DNA: TGCGCCAGCAGCCAAGATAACCAGGGGGCAGATACGCAGTATTTT. Protein product: CASSQDNQGADTQYF. This chain links TRBV4-1 with TRBJ2-3; 7 bases are a match to TRBD1. The V gene end was trimmed by 0 bases and the J gene end by 4 bases; junction bases not matched to a gene: 4. In germline, CDR1 is MGHRA, CDR2 YSYEKL. This CDR3 is 15 amino acids long.

The chain is built from TRBV5-1 and TRBJ2-3; 11 bases align to TRBD2. The CDR3 extends over 18 amino acids. The germline gives CDR1 SGHRS, CDR2 YFSETQ. With V trimmed by 2 bases and J by 0 bases, 8 bases remained unmatched. The CDR3 region is CASSLGASGRTSTDTQYF. In DNA form, the CDR3 reads TGCGCCAGCAGCTTAGGGGCTAGCGGGAGGACTAGCACAGATACGCAGTATTTT.

This chain connects TRBV10-3 to TRBJ2-1; no definite D call. Trimming left V 0 bases short and J 10 bases short, with 7 bases between. The CDR3 contains 12 residues. CDR1 and CDR2 from the germline V gene are ENHRY and SYGVKD. CDR3 coding DNA: TGTGCCATCAGTGAGTCCTATCTGGAGCAGTTCTTC. Protein sequence: CAISESYLEQFF.

The genes are TRBV9 and TRBJ1-1; 7 bases are a match to TRBD1. This CDR3 is 14 amino acids long. V lost 3 bases and J lost 6; bases outside the gene matches: 8. Looked up from germline, CDR1 is SGDLS and CDR2 is YYNGEE. In DNA form, the CDR3 reads TGTGCCAGCAGCGCCGAGACAGGGACCGCTGAAGCTTTCTTT. It specifies CASSAETGTAEAFF.

The genes are TRBV4-3 and TRBJ1-3; tentatively, D is TRBD1 (5 bases). The V end was cut by 0 bases, the J end by 0 bases, with 9 bases between. From germline, CDR1 is LGHNA and CDR2 YSLEER. The CDR3 totals 16 residues. CDR3 DNA sequence: TGCGCCAGCAGCCAAGAGACAGTCAGCTCTGGAAACACCATATATTTT. This encodes CASSQETVSSGNTIYF.

This chain joins TRBV7-2 and TRBJ2-5, with 7 nucleotides matching TRBD1. V lost 5 bases to trimming and J lost 0 bases; unmatched junction nucleotides: 3. Germline values: CDR1 SGHTA, CDR2 FQGNSA. This CDR3 is built from 14 residues. The DNA of the CDR3 is TGTGCCAGCAGCCCGGGACAGTACCAAGAGACCCAGTACTTC. This gives the protein CASSPGQYQETQYF. Complete variable domain (other parts from reference TRBV7-2 and TRBJ2-5): GAGVSQSPSNKVTEKGKDVELRCDPISGHTALYWYRQSLGQGLEFLIYFQGNSAPDKSGLPSDRFSAERTGGSVSTLTIQRTQQEDSAVYLCASSPGQYQETQYFGPGTRLLVL.

This clone was seen a handful of times. The chain combines TRBV11-3 with TRBJ2-7; 8 bases fit TRBD1. The J segment lost 6 bases and the V segment lost 5 bases, leaving 9 bases of the junction unmatched. Germline V gene lookup returns CDR1 SGHNT and CDR2 YENEEA. CDR3 length: 14 amino acids. The chain's CDR3 is CASSITGGKSEQYF. The CDR3, as DNA: TGTGCCAGCAGCATTACAGGGGGAAAGAGCGAGCAGTACTTC.